The rows below give T cell receptor beta chains drawn from one sample of a study of long-term antiretroviral therapy in people with HIV. Measured with immunoSEQ multiplex PCR; TCRdb has only the in-frame clones, and not every one. This sample has tens of thousands of clones; about 95% occur once, and the top ten carry about 2.6%. The sequencing used unsorted PBMCs, collected 3.7 years after starting antiretroviral therapy. These TCRs come from a woman between 45 and 60 years old with HIV. CDR3s include the opening cysteine and the closing phenylalanine or tryptophan.

16,TRBV10-2,.,CASSDSFRTGRYEQYF
16,TRBV5-1,TRBJ2-4,CASSLGQGLAKNIQYF
14,TRBV10-1,TRBJ2-1,CASSSARGQNEQFF
11,TRBV9,TRBJ2-3,CASSVADTQYF
15,TRBV19,TRBJ1-1,CASSIVAEWNTEAFF
15,TRBV6-1,TRBJ1-6,CASSFSTAVGSPLHF
15,TRBV7-9,TRBJ2-5,CASSLAGGGQETQYF
15,TRBV6-5,TRBJ2-3,CASSYGRGDTDTQYF
15,TRBV7-2,TRBJ1-4,CASSLGRGRGRGLFF
10,TRBV9,TRBJ1-2,CATLFRGYTF
14,TRBV29-1,TRBJ2-5,CSVLWGGRRETQYF
12,TRBV2,TRBJ1-4,CASRDDSEKLFF
13,TRBV6-4,TRBJ1-1,CASRKTGNTEAFF
13,TRBV27,TRBJ2-7,CASSYGVTYEQYF
14,TRBV6-4,TRBJ1-6,CASSEGARNSPLHF
14,TRBV6-5,TRBJ1-3,CASKRPGSGNTIYF
16,TRBV6-8,TRBJ2-7,CASSFGLMDTYYEQYF
14,TRBV7-9,TRBJ1-2,CASSLDHDRYGYTF
11,TRBV2,TRBJ2-7,CAGVTGGEQYF
15,TRBV25-1,TRBJ2-3,CASRGTSGGRDTQYF
11,TRBV6-5,TRBJ2-7,CASATELEQYF
16,TRBV7-8,TRBJ1-4,CASTITAIATNEKLFF
11,TRBV30,TRBJ1-5,CAWSLGTSQHF
13,TRBV30,TRBJ1-1,CAWSAFIDTEAFF
15,TRBV9,TRBJ2-2,CASTRGGSNTGELFF
16,TRBV5-4,TRBJ1-2,CASSQGTAKFNYGYTF
18,TRBV2,TRBJ1-5,CASSGGGRDRRINQPQHF